The source of this TCR beta chain is a study of blood T cell repertoires in COVID-19. Overall study context: Specimens from acute and convalescent COVID-19 originated in the United States, Italy and Spain. T cells, B-cell-depleted T cells, or PBMCs provided the cDNA or gDNA that served as material.

In the original processing: Scientists estimated how many nucleated cells there were by amplifying reference gene primers. The data were produced by immunoSEQ multiplex PCR, yet TCRdb's version contains in-frame clones alone and is incomplete. Clone size and V and J calls were adopted from that table, with D and trimming inferred from the DNA. The data show 200,000 to 300,000 clones, 80% to 95% seen once. The CDR3 sequence is 13 residues long. The germline gives CDR1 SQVTM, CDR2 ANQGSEA. V was clipped by 5 bases and J by 0 bases; unmatched bases: 2. The origin of this receptor is a man aged 30 to 39 with COVID-19, enrolled during active disease. Material: peripheral blood. The chain has TRBV29-1 and TRBJ2-3; 7 nucleotides align to TRBD2. The CDR3 loop is CSVRGGSTDTQYF. CDR3 DNA sequence: TGCAGCGTTCGGGGAGGGAGCACAGATACGCAGTATTTT.